This T cell receptor (beta chain) was identified in a study of cytomegalovirus exposure and HLA in healthy donors. Study-level findings and limits: Rare sequences made up most TCRs, while some public TCRs were found in many donors. For cytomegalovirus status, the classifier reportedly gave diagnoses with high specificity and sensitivity.

13 Jbeta primers and 60 Vbeta primers were used for the PCR. Method: immunoSEQ multiplex PCR; TCRdb's copy keeps in-frame clones and lacks some. Of under 150,000 clones listed, around 75% are singletons. CDR1 and CDR2 (germline): SGDLS, YYNGEE. V lost 6 bases and J 4 bases, leaving 17 bases between the germline ends. This CDR3 is 15 amino acids long. Details on this clone: What it binds is not known.

Sequencing was carried out using PBMCs. This TCR was recovered from a man aged 55 to 69 in good health and CMV-seronegative. This rearrangement joins TRBV9 to TRBJ1-5, with D maybe TRBD1 (6 bases). The CDR3 DNA reads as TGTGCCAGCACCCCCGGGGGGCTTGGGAATCAGCCCCAGCATTTT. Encoded protein: CASTPGGLGNQPQHF.